A selection of T cell receptor beta chains follows, all from one sample in a study of T cell responses to AZD1222 COVID-19 vaccine. Clones were read by immunoSEQ multiplex PCR, and TCRdb kept only the in-frame ones, dropping some. The data hold 120,000 or so clones, with 80% to 90% observed a single time. The sequencing used peripheral blood, collected on day 0 of AZD1222 vaccination. These receptors all stem from an adult in good health. Both conserved end residues are part of each CDR3. The D gene is left open where the match is weak. The size field is filled for only some rows; it gives once, few, many or a size class.

D gene: NA
J gene: TRBJ2-3
clone size: NA
V gene: TRBV7-9
CDR3 protein: CASRIKEGTSTDTQYF
CDR3 DNA: TGTGCCAGCCGGATTAAGGAGGGGACTAGCACAGATACGCAGTATTTT

D gene: NA
J gene: TRBJ1-1
clone size: NA
V gene: TRBV7-2
CDR3 protein: CASSLWSGSRTEAFF
CDR3 DNA: TGTGCCAGCAGCTTATGGTCCGGGAGTCGAACTGAAGCTTTCTTT

D gene: NA
J gene: TRBJ1-2
clone size: NA
V gene: TRBV10-3
CDR3 protein: CAISEDRLYGYTF
CDR3 DNA: TGTGCCATCAGTGAAGACAGACTCTATGGCTACACCTTC

D gene: NA
J gene: TRBJ1-1
clone size: NA
V gene: TRBV6-5
CDR3 protein: CASSRGAGQAFF
CDR3 DNA: TGTGCCAGCAGTCGGGGGGCAGGTCAAGCTTTCTTT

D gene: TRBD1
J gene: TRBJ2-7
clone size: NA
V gene: TRBV5-5
CDR3 protein: CASSWGTGPSYEQYF
CDR3 DNA: TGTGCCAGCAGCTGGGGGACAGGGCCCTCCTACGAGCAGTACTTC

D gene: NA
J gene: TRBJ2-1
clone size: NA
V gene: TRBV18
CDR3 protein: CASSHDKTGTNEQFF
CDR3 DNA: TGTGCCAGCTCCCACGACAAAACGGGAACCAATGAGCAGTTCTTC

D gene: TRBD1
J gene: TRBJ1-4
clone size: few
V gene: TRBV19
CDR3 protein: CASSVHPGQGPEKLFF
CDR3 DNA: TGTGCCAGTAGTGTACACCCGGGACAGGGGCCGGAAAAACTGTTTTTT

D gene: NA
J gene: TRBJ2-3
clone size: once
V gene: TRBV24-1
CDR3 protein: CATSGQIVGTQYF
CDR3 DNA: TGTGCCACCAGTGGGCAGATCGTCGGTACGCAGTATTTT

D gene: NA
J gene: TRBJ1-1
clone size: NA
V gene: TRBV27
CDR3 protein: CASSLRGERTEAFF
CDR3 DNA: TGTGCCAGCAGTTTAAGGGGGGAGCGCACTGAAGCTTTCTTT

D gene: NA
J gene: TRBJ1-2
clone size: once
V gene: TRBV2
CDR3 protein: CASSEEFSRNYGYTF
CDR3 DNA: TGTGCCAGCAGTGAAGAGTTTTCGAGGAACTATGGCTACACCTTC

D gene: TRBD2
J gene: TRBJ2-1
clone size: NA
V gene: TRBV4-1
CDR3 protein: CASSQGGSSYNEQFF
CDR3 DNA: TGCGCCAGCAGCCAGGGAGGGAGTTCCTACAATGAGCAGTTCTTC